The T cell receptor beta chain described here comes from a study of OX40 agonist ivuxolimab in advanced cancers. Points from the study as a whole: Circulating CD4+ and CD8+ T cells showed clonal expansion by week 6 at 0.1 to 3.0 mg/kg. The study found among the lowest clonal expansion in partial responders at 0.1-3.0 mg/kg.

This clone is labeled as medium-sized (0.01 to 0.1%). Its antigen is unknown. Germline V CDR1 and CDR2: SGHDT, YYEEEE. Trimming removed 4 bases from V and 3 bases from J, with 20 bases in between. The CDR3 totals 17 residues. Sequenced by immunoSEQ multiplex PCR; TCRdb stores in-frame clones only, minus some. The sample carries some 77,000 clones, 70% to 90% recorded once. The investigators sampled blood at baseline, at cycle 4 day 1, and at cycle 7 day 1. The sample in question was CD4+ or CD8+ T cells sorted from blood, obtained in a trial of the OX40 agonist ivuxolimab. The origin of this receptor is an adult with an advanced solid tumor such as melanoma, head and neck, liver or kidney cancer. This chain links TRBV5-6 with TRBJ1-3, with D possibly TRBD1 on 5 matching bases. As DNA, the CDR3 is TGTGCCAGCAGCGGGGGGACGGGCCCATTCTTTGGAAACACCATATATTTT. Amino acid sequence: CASSGGTGPFFGNTIYF.